This TCR beta chain was found in a study of tumor-infiltrating lymphocytes in localized non-small cell lung cancer (dated by TCRdb to the early 2020s). For the wider study: The cohort covered several histologies, both smokers and never-smokers, and patients whose samples were collected after neoadjuvant chemotherapy. In total, the ICON cohort was made up of 150 or so surgical patients who had localized non-small cell lung cancer and whose tumors were resected. Flow cytometry, multiplex immunofluorescence, RNA-seq, exome sequencing and proteomics were applied to the same patients as TCR sequencing, which was one of several integrated assays. Each patient provided resected tumor tissue plus uninvolved lung tissue from the same patient, with the uninvolved lung tissue described as non-adjacent to the tumor. For 50 to 60 patients, immunoSEQ T-cell fraction was compared between paired tumor and uninvolved lung. Overall results and qualifications from the work: Consistent with immunofluorescence CD3 counts, TCRbeta sequencing supported greater T cell infiltration in tumors than in uninvolved lung tissue. Because different assays used different pieces of the same tissue, intratumor heterogeneity could not be separated from technical variation. No difference in TCR-derived T-cell fraction was observed between the flow cytometry-defined immunotypes IM1 (good prognosis) and IM2 (poor prognosis). Because assay coverage varied across patients depending on available tissue quantity, TCR sequencing was performed for only a subset of the cohort.

Remarks on this clone: Its antigen is currently not known. There are no base qualities to consult, and no much larger clone falls within one base.

Enrollment in ICON was initiated in the first half of 2016, and the last patient was enrolled in the second half of 2018. A subcohort of around 77 patients provided fresh tumor and matched uninvolved tissue for in-depth immune analyses, with TCR sequencing among those analyses. DNA for TCR sequencing was isolated from bulk tissue, and no cell sorting was done. The T-cell fraction in tumor and uninvolved lung tissue was obtained from TCR sequencing using the immunoSEQ assay. The authors processed their data as follows. For survival analysis, patients were divided into high (upper tertile) and low (lower two tertiles) T-cell fraction groups, which were compared by log-rank test. A signed-rank test was used to test differences in T-cell fraction between paired tumor and uninvolved lung samples. The clones in this table, taken by TCRdb from immuneACCESS, are in-frame only. Not every clone is retained; where verified, under half of the shortfall comes from an unresolved V gene, and the cause of the rest is unknown. The V and J calls and clone size come from that table; D and trimming were worked out from the DNA. A total of approximately 4,000 clones appear in this sample, 79% of them only once. In total, the top ten clones hold 7.5% to 9.5% of the sample.

The sample was uninvolved lung tissue not adjacent to the tumor. The origin of this receptor is a human donor with non-small cell lung cancer.

Here is the DNA: TGTGCCAGCAGCTTACAGGGGAACACTGAAGCTTTCTTT. It encodes CASSLQGNTEAFF. Recombination connected TRBV7-6 to TRBJ1-1; TRBD1 could be the D gene, as 5 bases match. CDR1 and CDR2, per the germline V gene, are SGHVS and FNYEAQ. Between the V and J ends, shortened by 2 bases and 1 base respectively, the junction contains 5 bases. Taken from cysteine to phenylalanine, the CDR3 has 13 residues. Only the CDR3 DNA stays, 39 bases, in frame from base 1.